This paragraph covers one TCR beta chain sequence. Its antigen is as yet unknown. Collection of blood occurred at baseline, at cycle 4 day 1, and at cycle 7 day 1. The V end was cut by 7 bases, the J end by 4 bases, with 19 bases between. Per the germline V gene, CDR1 is SGHVS and CDR2 is FQNEAQ. The CDR3 is made up of 15 amino acids. Clones were read by immunoSEQ multiplex PCR, and TCRdb kept only the in-frame ones, dropping some. The repertoire holds approximately 32,000 clones, with 80% to 85% as singletons. The data belong to a study of OX40 agonist ivuxolimab in advanced cancers. Overall study: Dose-escalation patients had hepatocellular carcinoma, melanoma, renal cell or head and neck cancer. The study, taken as a whole, reports: Averaging showed that CD8+ T cells had more expanded clones than CD4+ did.

The chain is built from TRBV7-8 and TRBJ1-2; D may be TRBD1 (5 bases). The sample consisted of CD4+ or CD8+ T cells sorted from blood, taken in a trial of the OX40 agonist ivuxolimab. The clonotype comes from an adult with an advanced solid tumor such as melanoma, head and neck, liver or kidney cancer. Here the CDR3 reads CASTQEEGLSYGYTF. As DNA, the CDR3 is TGTGCCAGCACCCAAGAGGAGGGGTTGAGCTATGGCTACACCTTC.